This entry is about one T cell receptor (beta chain). What it recognizes is unknown. These data come from a study of TIL therapy for anti-PD-1-resistant metastatic lung cancer. Whole-study context: Tumors were harvested before any PD-1/PD-L1 blockade. By whole-exome sequencing, median non-synonymous tumor mutation burden was approximately 1.6 mutations per megabase.

Time point indicated: pre-treatment sample, taken before nivolumab and TIL therapy. Study outcomes and limitations: The cohort had more treatment-naive, never-smoker and oncogene-addicted patients than typical. Infused TIL clonotypes partially replaced the baseline blood repertoire, then decayed over months.

The immunoSEQ assay was v3. The data were produced by immunoSEQ multiplex PCR, yet TCRdb's version contains in-frame clones alone and is incomplete. Found here are about 60,000 clones, 69% of them singletons; the top ten hold about 6.8%. Trimming took off 4 bases at V and 1 base at J, with 9 bases between the two ends. The CDR3 is 14 residues long. The V gene's germline CDR1 is SGHRS and CDR2 YFSETQ. The sequences come from blood, collected at baseline. The TCR was taken from a person between 25 and 79 years old with non-small cell lung cancer. The chain joins TRBV5-1 to TRBJ2-1, with D perhaps TRBD2 (5 bases). CDR3 in amino acids: CASSGSGSYNEQFF. Written as DNA, the CDR3 is TGCGCCAGCAGCGGAAGCGGTTCCTACAATGAGCAGTTCTTC.